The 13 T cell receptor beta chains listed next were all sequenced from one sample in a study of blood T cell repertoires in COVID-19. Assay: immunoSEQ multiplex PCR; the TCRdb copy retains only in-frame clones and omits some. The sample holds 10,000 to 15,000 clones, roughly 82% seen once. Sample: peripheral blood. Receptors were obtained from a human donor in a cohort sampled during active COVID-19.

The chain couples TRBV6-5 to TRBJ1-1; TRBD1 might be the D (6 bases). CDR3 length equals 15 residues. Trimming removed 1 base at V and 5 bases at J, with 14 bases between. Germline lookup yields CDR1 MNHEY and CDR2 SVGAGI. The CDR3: CASSYYRQARTEAFF. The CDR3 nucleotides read TGTGCCAGCAGTTACTATCGACAGGCGAGGACTGAAGCTTTCTTT.

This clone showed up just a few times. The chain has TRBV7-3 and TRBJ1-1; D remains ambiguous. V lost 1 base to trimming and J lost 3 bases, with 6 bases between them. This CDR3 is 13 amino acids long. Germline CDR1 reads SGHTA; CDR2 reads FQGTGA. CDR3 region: CASSLNTYTEAFF. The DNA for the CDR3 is TGTGCCAGCAGCTTAAACACCTACACTGAAGCTTTCTTT.

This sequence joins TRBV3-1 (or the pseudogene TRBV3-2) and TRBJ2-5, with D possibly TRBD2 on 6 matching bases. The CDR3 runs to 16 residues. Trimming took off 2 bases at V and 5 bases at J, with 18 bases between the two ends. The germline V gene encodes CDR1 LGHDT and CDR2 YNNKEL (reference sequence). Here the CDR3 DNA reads TGTGCCAGCAGCCAACGGGGAGGACGGTATGGGGAGACCCAGTACTTC. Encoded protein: CASSQRGGRYGETQYF.

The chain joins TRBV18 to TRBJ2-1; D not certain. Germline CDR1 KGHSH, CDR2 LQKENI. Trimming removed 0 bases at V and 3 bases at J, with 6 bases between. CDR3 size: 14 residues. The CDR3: CASSPPASYNEQFF. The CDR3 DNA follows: TGTGCCAGCTCACCACCGGCCAGCTACAATGAGCAGTTCTTC. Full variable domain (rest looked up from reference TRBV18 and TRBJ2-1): NAGVMQNPRHLVRRRGQEARLRCSPMKGHSHVYWYRQLPEEGLKFMVYLQKENIIDESGMPKERFSAEFPKEGPSILRIQQVVRGDSAAYFCASSPPASYNEQFFGPGTRLTVL.

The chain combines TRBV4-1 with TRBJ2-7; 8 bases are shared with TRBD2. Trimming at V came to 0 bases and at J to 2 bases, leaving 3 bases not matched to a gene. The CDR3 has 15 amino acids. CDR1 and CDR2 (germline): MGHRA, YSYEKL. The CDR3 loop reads CASSQERGLAYEQYF. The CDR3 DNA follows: TGCGCCAGCAGCCAAGAAAGGGGACTAGCCTACGAGCAGTACTTC.

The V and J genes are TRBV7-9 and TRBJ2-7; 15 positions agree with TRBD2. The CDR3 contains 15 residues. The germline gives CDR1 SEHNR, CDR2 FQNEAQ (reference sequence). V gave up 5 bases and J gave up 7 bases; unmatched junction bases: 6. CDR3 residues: CASSPRTSGGEEQYF. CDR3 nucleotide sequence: TGTGCCAGCAGCCCCAGGACTAGCGGGGGGGAGGAGCAGTACTTC.

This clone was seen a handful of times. The CDR3: CASSPGEARGAQYF. The CDR3 nucleotides read TGTGCCAGCAGCCCCGGGGAGGCCCGGGGGGCCCAGTACTTC. V gene TRBV5-6 combines with J gene TRBJ2-5, with 7 bases aligning to TRBD2. CDR1 is SGHDT, CDR2 YYEEEE, per germline. CDR3 size: 14 residues. The V segment lost 4 bases and the J segment 9 bases; nucleotides outside the gene matches: 12.

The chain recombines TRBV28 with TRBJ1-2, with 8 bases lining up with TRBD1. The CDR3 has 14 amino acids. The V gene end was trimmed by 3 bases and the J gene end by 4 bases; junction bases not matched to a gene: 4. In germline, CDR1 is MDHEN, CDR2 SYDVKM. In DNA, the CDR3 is TGTGCCAGCAGTTTCCCAGGGGGCGCCTATGGCTACACCTTC. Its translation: CASSFPGGAYGYTF.

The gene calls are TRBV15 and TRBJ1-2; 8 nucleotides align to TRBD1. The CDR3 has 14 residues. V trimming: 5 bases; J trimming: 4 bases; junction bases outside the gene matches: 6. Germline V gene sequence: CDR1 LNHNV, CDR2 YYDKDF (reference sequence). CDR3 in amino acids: CATSPRGRVYGYTF. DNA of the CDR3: TGTGCCACCAGCCCCAGGGGGCGCGTCTATGGCTACACCTTC.

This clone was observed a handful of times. CDR3 loop: CASSLGTGGFGYTF. DNA for the CDR3: TGTGCCAGCAGCTTAGGGACAGGGGGCTTTGGCTACACCTTC. The rearrangement links TRBV7-2 to TRBJ1-2; TRBD1 matches at 11 bases. CDR1 is SGHTA and CDR2 is FQGNSA in the germline V gene. Trimming at V came to 1 base and at J to 7 bases, leaving 2 bases not matched to a gene. This CDR3 spans 14 amino acids.

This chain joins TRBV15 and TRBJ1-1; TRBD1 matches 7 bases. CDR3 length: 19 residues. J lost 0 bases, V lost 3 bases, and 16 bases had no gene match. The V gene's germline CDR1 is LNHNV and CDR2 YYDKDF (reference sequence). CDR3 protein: CATSSAVPGTAEMNTEAFF. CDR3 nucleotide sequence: TGTGCCACCAGCAGTGCTGTCCCGGGGACAGCCGAGATGAACACTGAAGCTTTCTTT.

The CDR3 is CSGGQTNYGYTF. DNA for the CDR3: TGCAGCGGAGGACAGACTAACTATGGCTACACCTTC. This sequence joins TRBV29-1 and TRBJ1-2, with D maybe TRBD1 (6 bases). The CDR3 consists of 12 residues. The germline V and J ends were trimmed by 7 bases and 0 bases, with 9 bases remaining between them. In germline, CDR1 is SQVTM, CDR2 ANQGSEA.

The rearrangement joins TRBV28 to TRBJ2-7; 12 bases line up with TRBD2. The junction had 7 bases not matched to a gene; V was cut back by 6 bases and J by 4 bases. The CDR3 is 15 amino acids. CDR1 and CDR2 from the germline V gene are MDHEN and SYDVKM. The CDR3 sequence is CASSPSGGAAYEQYF. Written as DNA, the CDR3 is TGTGCCAGCAGCCCTAGCGGGGGGGCTGCGTACGAGCAGTACTTC.